This T cell receptor beta chain was documented in a study of identical twins. Study-wide findings and caveats: Zero-insertion results could be subject to partial confounding by invariant MAIT and iNKT cells.

On this clonotype itself: The antigen is not known.

TCRdb ran MiXCR on the 5' RACE reads and lists one entry per CDR3 protein. Of about 900,000 distinct CDR3 sequences in the sample, roughly an eighth were seen once. This CDR3 contains 14 residues. The V gene lost 1 base and the J gene lost 5 bases, with 9 bases spanning the gap. This sample also appeared in a second study, on yellow fever vaccine responses in identical twins.

This rearrangement joins TRBV12-3 or TRBV12-4 to TRBJ2-1; no clear D. Material: PBMCs. The clonotype was recovered from a woman between 18 and 29 years old in good health. DNA for the CDR3: TGTGCCAGCAGTTTAGGGCAGGTAAACAATGAGCAGTTCTTC. Amino acids: CASSLGQVNNEQFF.